Sequencing of this T cell receptor (beta chain) was carried out in a study of T-cell reconstitution after alpha-beta-depleted transplantation in children. The CDR3 consists of 16 residues. V was trimmed by 6 bases and J by 1 base, leaving 17 bases between them. Germline CDR1 is MNHEY and CDR2 is SVGEGT. It was with unique molecular identifiers that the TCRbeta library was prepared. Using its own MiXCR run on the PCR reads, TCRdb lists one record per CDR3 protein. In the table there are just under 550,000 distinct CDR3 sequences, 15% to 20% of which are singletons. Sample: PBMCs from the stem cell graft donor, taken from the stem cell graft. The origin of this receptor is a human donor who donated a stem cell graft to a child with acute lymphoblastic leukemia. J is TRBJ2-3 and V is TRBV6-2 or TRBV6-3; D could derive from TRBD1 or TRBD2 (6 bases each). The CDR3 protein is CASRPQLRGGTDTQYF. CDR3 DNA: TGTGCCAGCAGGCCGCAACTGAGGGGGGGCACAGATACGCAGTATTTT.